What follows are 32 T cell receptor beta chains derived from one specimen sequenced in a study of blood T cell repertoires in COVID-19. TCRdb's table, derived via immunoSEQ multiplex PCR, lists solely in-frame clones and lacks some. Here the sample spans over 150,000 clones, about 88% being singletons. Sequencing was done on a sample of peripheral blood. The receptors were gathered from a man aged 18 to 29 who had recovered from COVID-19.

The chain couples TRBV4-1 to TRBJ2-1, with 10 bases matching TRBD1. Trimming took 6 bases from V and 7 from J; bases not matched to a gene: 3. The CDR3 is 13 amino acids. CDR1 MGHRA and CDR2 YSYEKL come from the germline V gene. CDR3 nucleotide sequence: TGCGCCAGCAGGCCGGACAGGGGGAATGAGCAGTTCTTC. Translated, it gives CASRPDRGNEQFF.

In nucleotides, the CDR3 is TGCAGCGCAGAAGGGGTGGGCGACAATGAGCAGTTCTTC. Its translation is CSAEGVGDNEQFF. The chain has TRBV29-1 and TRBJ2-1, with a weak D call TRBD1 (5 bases). Germline V CDR1 and CDR2: SQVTM, ANQGSEA. V was cut by 7 bases and J by 5 bases, with 15 bases left in between. This CDR3 region has 13 residues.

V usage is TRBV11-2 and J usage is TRBJ2-3; 7 nucleotides match TRBD2. Germline V gene lookup returns CDR1 SGHAT and CDR2 FQNNGV. The junction had 4 bases not matched to a gene; V was cut back by 1 base and J by 0 bases. The CDR3 spans 16 residues. Here the CDR3 reads CASSLVVGRSTDTQYF. The CDR3 bases are TGTGCCAGCAGCTTAGTAGTCGGGAGGAGCACAGATACGCAGTATTTT.

The J gene is TRBJ2-2, the V gene TRBV19, with a weak D call TRBD2 (5 bases). This CDR3 is built from 16 residues. V gave up 5 bases and J gave up 6 bases, with 19 bases separating them. Germline CDR1 reads LNHDA; CDR2 reads SQIVND (reference sequence). In nucleotides, the CDR3 is TGTGCCAGTAGTTTAGGTCCGGGGTATCCTTCCGGGGAGCTGTTTTTT. Translating it yields CASSLGPGYPSGELFF.

The V and J genes are TRBV9 and TRBJ1-6; TRBD1 agrees at 8 bases. Unmatched junction bases numbered 4, after V lost 0 bases and J lost 8 bases. This CDR3 is built from 15 residues. Germline V gene lookup returns CDR1 SGDLS and CDR2 YYNGEE. CDR3 in DNA: TGTGCCAGCAGCGTAGCTGACAGGGGTTATTCACCCCTCCACTTT. Translating it yields CASSVADRGYSPLHF.

The gene calls are TRBV4-3 and TRBJ1-2, with D unclear. The CDR3 has 16 amino acids. Germline CDR1 and CDR2: LGHNA and YSLEER. Trimming took off 0 bases at V and 3 bases at J, with 14 bases between the two ends. The CDR3 sequence is CASSQDVFYHYYGYTF. The DNA of the CDR3 is TGCGCCAGCAGCCAAGACGTATTCTACCACTACTATGGCTACACCTTC.

This chain uses TRBV7-3 with TRBJ2-7; a possible D gene is TRBD1 (5 bases). Germline CDR1 reads SGHTA; CDR2 reads FQGTGA. The CDR3 length is 13 residues. The V end lost 4 bases, the J end lost 3 bases, and 10 bases lay between the germline ends. The CDR3 loop reads CASSYYQGYEQYF. CDR3 DNA sequence: TGTGCCAGCAGCTATTATCAGGGCTACGAGCAGTACTTC.

This clone came up once. In nucleotides, the CDR3 is TGTGCCATCAGTGGGGACAGACTTCCCAATCAGCCCCAGCATTTT. The encoded protein is CAISGDRLPNQPQHF. V is TRBV10-3 and J is TRBJ1-5; 7 bases line up with TRBD1. The CDR3 extends over 15 amino acids. With V trimmed by 4 bases and J by 3 bases, 6 bases remained unmatched. The germline V gene has CDR1 ENHRY and CDR2 SYGVKD.

The chain links TRBV11-2 to TRBJ2-7; TRBD2 aligns across 8 bases. This CDR3 has 13 amino acids. V dropped 4 bases and J dropped 7; count of bases not matched to a gene: 6. Germline CDR1 is SGHAT and CDR2 is FQNNGV. As DNA, the CDR3 is TGTGCCAGCAGCTCCACGGGGGGGTGGGAGCAGTACTTC. The encoded protein is CASSSTGGWEQYF.

The CDR3 DNA follows: TGTGCCAGCACCGCAGGTCCCAACTACAATGAGCAGTTCTTC. Its protein is CASTAGPNYNEQFF. The rearrangement links TRBV9 to TRBJ2-1; D gene unclear. This CDR3 spans 14 amino acids. The V gene's germline CDR1 is SGDLS and CDR2 YYNGEE. Trimming left V 6 bases short and J 3 bases short, with 13 bases between.

This clone was counted a single time. The rearrangement joins TRBV4-1 to TRBJ1-1; 8 bases fit TRBD1. With 2 bases clipped from V and 4 bases from J, the junction kept 3 bases outside the gene matches. In germline, CDR1 is MGHRA, CDR2 YSYEKL. The CDR3 runs 14 residues. This CDR3 is CASSQIGQGTEAFF. The CDR3 DNA follows: TGCGCCAGCAGCCAAATAGGACAGGGCACTGAAGCTTTCTTT.

This sequence joins TRBV30 and TRBJ2-2, with 7 bases identical to TRBD2. Germline CDR1 GTSNPN, CDR2 SVGIG (reference sequence). This CDR3 contains 15 residues. The V gene end was trimmed by 2 bases and the J gene end by 1 base; junction bases not matched to a gene: 4. DNA of the CDR3: TGTGCCTGGAGTTCTGCGGGGGTGAACACCGGGGAGCTGTTTTTT. Translated, it gives CAWSSAGVNTGELFF.

This sequence joins TRBV10-1 and TRBJ2-3, with 8 bases fitting TRBD1. The length of the CDR3 is 15 residues. J gave up 2 bases and V 6 bases, and 7 bases lay outside the gene matches. Germline-derived CDR1 and CDR2 are WNHNN and SYGVQD (reference sequence). The CDR3: CASSPGQVTTDTQYF. CDR3 nucleotides: TGCGCCAGCAGCCCGGGACAGGTAACCACAGATACGCAGTATTTT.

This chain joins TRBV27 and TRBJ1-2, with D unclear. The germline V gene encodes CDR1 MNHEY and CDR2 SMNVEV (reference sequence). This CDR3 region has 16 residues. Trimming stripped 4 bases from V and 4 bases from J, with 19 bases between. The CDR3 nucleotides are TGTGCCAGCAGTTCTATCCCCGCTGGCAGGCTCTATGGCTACACCTTC. Protein sequence: CASSSIPAGRLYGYTF.

This clone was counted once. V and J are TRBV28 and TRBJ2-1, with D possibly being TRBD1 (6 bases). Germline V gene sequence: CDR1 MDHEN, CDR2 SYDVKM. V lost 6 bases to trimming and J lost 1 base, with 13 bases between them. The CDR3 covers 15 residues. CDR3 sequence (DNA): TGTGCCAGCAGCTCGAGACAGGTTTCCTACAATGAGCAGTTCTTC. Protein sequence: CASSSRQVSYNEQFF. The variable domain in full, completed from reference TRBV28 and TRBJ2-1, reads DVKVTQSSRYLVKRTGEKVFLECVQDMDHENMFWYRQDPGLGLRLIYFSYDVKMKEKGDIPEGYSVSREKKERFSLILESASTNQTSMYLCASSSRQVSYNEQFFGPGTRLTVL.

This chain uses TRBV28 with TRBJ2-4, with D possibly matching TRBD1 (6 bases). Per germline, CDR1 MDHEN and CDR2 SYDVKM. This CDR3 spans 15 amino acids. V was clipped by 4 bases and J by 3 bases, with 13 bases between them. CDR3 sequence: CASSSLGGVKNIQYF. The CDR3 coding sequence is TGTGCCAGCAGTTCCCTAGGGGGTGTCAAAAACATTCAGTACTTC.

This clone was counted a single time. This sequence joins TRBV4-2 and TRBJ1-2; TRBD1 matches 7 bases. V lost 3 bases and J lost 2; bases outside the gene matches: 3. The CDR3 length is 14 residues. In germline, CDR1 is LGHNA, CDR2 YNFKEQ. The CDR3 region is CASSQTGSNYGYTF. CDR3 sequence (DNA): TGTGCCAGCAGCCAGACAGGGTCCAACTATGGCTACACCTTC.

The V and J genes are TRBV19 and TRBJ2-1; 15 bases agree with TRBD2. V trimming: 5 bases; J trimming: 10 bases; junction bases outside the gene matches: 9. Germline V gene data show CDR1 as LNHDA and CDR2 as SQIVND (reference sequence). There are 16 residues in the CDR3. CDR3: CASSPRTSGRAGEQFF. The CDR3 nucleotides are TGTGCCAGTAGTCCCAGGACTAGCGGGAGGGCCGGGGAGCAGTTCTTC. Complete variable domain (other parts from reference TRBV19 and TRBJ2-1): DGGITQSPKYLFRKEGQNVTLSCEQNLNHDAMYWYRQDPGQGLRLIYYSQIVNDFQKGDIAEGYSVSREKKESFPLTVTSAQKNPTAFYLCASSPRTSGRAGEQFFGPGTRLTVL.

The chain carries TRBV9 and TRBJ2-3, with D possibly matching TRBD2 (5 bases). The V gene's germline CDR1 is SGDLS and CDR2 YYNGEE. V was clipped by 3 bases and J by 2 bases, with 22 bases between them. The CDR3 is 18 residues long. CDR3 DNA sequence: TGTGCCAGCAGCGAGACCCTGATCGCAGCGGACCACACAGATACGCAGTATTTT. This encodes CASSETLIAADHTDTQYF. Filled out from reference TRBV9 and TRBJ2-3, the complete variable domain reads DSGVTQTPKHLITATGQRVTLRCSPRSGDLSVYWYQQSLDQGLQFLIQYYNGEERAKGNILERFSAQQFPDLHSELNLSSLELGDSALYFCASSETLIAADHTDTQYFGPGTRLTVL.

V gene TRBV4-2 combines with J gene TRBJ1-4; D possibly corresponds to TRBD1 (5 bases). V was trimmed by 4 bases and J by 8 bases, leaving 17 bases between them. The CDR3 totals 15 residues. Germline V gene data show CDR1 as LGHNA and CDR2 as YNFKEQ. The CDR3 here is CASSRQARETEKLFF. The CDR3 DNA reads TGTGCCAGCAGCCGACAAGCCAGGGAAACAGAAAAACTGTTTTTT.

Here the CDR3 reads CSSTGDYGYTF. CDR3 DNA: TGCAGCTCGACAGGGGACTATGGCTACACCTTC. This chain links TRBV29-1 with TRBJ1-2, with TRBD1 matching 8 bases. The germline CDR1 and CDR2 sequences are SQVTM and ANQGSEA. This CDR3 has 11 residues. The J segment lost 3 bases and the V segment lost 8 bases, leaving 2 bases of the junction unmatched.

The chain recombines TRBV27 with TRBJ2-7; TRBD1 agrees at 7 bases. In germline, CDR1 is MNHEY, CDR2 SMNVEV (reference sequence). The CDR3 is 14 amino acids. The trim removed 2 bases at V and 0 bases at J, leaving 1 base unmatched. CDR3 bases: TGTGCCAGCAGTTTAAACAGGGGCTCCTACGAGCAGTACTTC. Translation gives CASSLNRGSYEQYF.

V and J are TRBV5-1 and TRBJ2-2; 15 nucleotides match TRBD2. With V trimmed by 4 bases and J by 4 bases, 5 bases remained unmatched. CDR1 is SGHRS and CDR2 is YFSETQ in the germline V gene. The CDR3 extends over 17 amino acids. The CDR3 loop reads CASSPPGLAGGTGELFF. The CDR3 nucleotides read TGCGCCAGCAGCCCCCCGGGACTAGCGGGAGGCACCGGGGAGCTGTTTTTT.

The CDR3 nucleotides are TGTGCCAGCAGGGACGCCGTGTGGGGGGAACTCTACGAGCAGTACTTC. Protein product: CASRDAVWGELYEQYF. The V and J genes are TRBV28 and TRBJ2-7; D is perhaps TRBD2 (6 bases). The CDR3 sequence is 16 residues long. Trimming stripped 6 bases from V and 3 bases from J, with 21 bases between. Germline-derived CDR1 and CDR2 are MDHEN and SYDVKM.

This chain links TRBV5-1 with TRBJ1-3; 11 bases match TRBD1. Germline CDR1 is SGHRS and CDR2 is YFSETQ. The junction had 4 bases not matched to a gene; V was cut back by 4 bases and J by 4 bases. The CDR3 is 15 amino acids. Here the CDR3 reads CASSPGQGVGNTIYF. In nucleotides, the CDR3 is TGCGCCAGCAGCCCGGGACAGGGGGTCGGAAACACCATATATTTT.

This chain joins TRBV7-9 and TRBJ2-2; 8 bases are a match to TRBD2. The J segment lost 5 bases and the V segment lost 5 bases, leaving 13 bases of the junction unmatched. This CDR3 has 17 residues. Germline CDR1 SEHNR, CDR2 FQNEAQ (reference sequence). Written as DNA, the CDR3 is TGTGCCAGCAGCCCGCGGGTTAGCGGGGCGGGGACCGGGGAGCTGTTTTTT. It specifies CASSPRVSGAGTGELFF.

This clone has just a few counts. The chain uses TRBV24-1 and TRBJ2-5; 11 bases map to TRBD2. Per the germline V gene, CDR1 is KGHDR and CDR2 is SFDVKD. V gave up 7 bases and J gave up 2 bases; unmatched junction bases: 5. The CDR3 extends over 15 amino acids. The CDR3 DNA follows: TGTGCCACCAGACTCTGGACTAGCGGGCAAGAGACCCAGTACTTC. Translation: CATRLWTSGQETQYF.

The J gene is TRBJ1-2, the V gene TRBV30; a weak D match, TRBD1 (5 bases). CDR3 length: 13 amino acids. Germline values: CDR1 GTSNPN, CDR2 SVGIG (reference sequence). Trimming took off 0 bases at V and 5 bases at J, with 10 bases between the two ends. This CDR3 is CAWSVQEGYGYTF. CDR3 sequence (DNA): TGTGCCTGGAGTGTCCAGGAGGGGTATGGCTACACCTTC. Using reference TRBV30 and TRBJ1-2 for the parts outside the CDR3, the full variable domain is SQTIHQWPATLVQPVGSPLSLECTVEGTSNPNLYWYRQAAGRGLQLLFYSVGIGQISSEVPQNLSASRPQDRQFILSSKKLLLSDSGFYLCAWSVQEGYGYTFGSGTRLTVV.

The chain has TRBV12-3 or TRBV12-4 and TRBJ1-1; D unresolved. V was trimmed by 3 bases and J by 4 bases, leaving 9 bases between them. CDR3 length equals 13 residues. The CDR3, as DNA: TGTGCCAGCAGTTTGGTCCCGAGCACTGAAGCTTTCTTT. Translation gives CASSLVPSTEAFF.

The rearrangement uses TRBV11-2 and TRBJ2-3; 10 nucleotides match TRBD2. There are 16 residues in the CDR3. Germline V gives CDR1 SGHAT, CDR2 FQNNGV. The junction had 3 bases not matched to a gene; V was cut back by 1 base and J by 2 bases. This CDR3 is CASSLASGGFTDTQYF. The DNA of the CDR3 is TGTGCCAGCAGCTTAGCTAGCGGGGGCTTCACAGATACGCAGTATTTT.

This chain connects TRBV18 to TRBJ1-3; possible D gene TRBD1, 5 bases. This CDR3 region has 14 residues. From germline, CDR1 is KGHSH and CDR2 LQKENI. Trimming took 4 bases from V and 1 from J, leaving 8 bases between them. The CDR3 nucleotides are TGTGCCAGCTCACAAGACAGATCTGGAAACACCATATATTTT. Amino acid sequence: CASSQDRSGNTIYF.

There are a few counts of this clone. The V gene is TRBV5-5, the J gene TRBJ1-1; D remains ambiguous. CDR3 size: 12 residues. Germline values: CDR1 SGHKS, CDR2 YYEKEE (reference sequence). V lost 0 bases to trimming and J lost 5 bases, with 5 bases between them. This chain's CDR3 is CASSLEETEAFF. CDR3 coding DNA: TGTGCCAGCAGCTTGGAGGAGACTGAAGCTTTCTTT.